These 24 T cell receptor beta chains share one sample of origin, sequenced in a study of blood T cell repertoires in COVID-19. The repertoire was sequenced with immunoSEQ multiplex PCR; TCRdb's copy has only in-frame clones and lacks some. The table includes about 190,000 clones, 85% to 90% detected once. The material sequenced was peripheral blood. The origin of the receptors is a man aged 40-55 years with active or convalescent COVID-19.

The V and J genes are TRBV29-1 and TRBJ2-1; no clear D gene. The CDR3 has 13 amino acids. Germline CDR1 and CDR2: SQVTM and ANQGSEA. The germline V and J ends were trimmed by 6 bases and 5 bases, with 14 bases remaining between them. CDR3: CSVTLRLDNEQFF. DNA of the CDR3: TGCAGCGTCACTCTACGCTTGGACAATGAGCAGTTCTTC.

The chain has TRBV28 and TRBJ2-7; possible D gene TRBD1, 6 bases. There are 15 residues in the CDR3. Germline V gene sequence: CDR1 MDHEN, CDR2 SYDVKM. Trimming left V 5 bases short and J 3 bases short, with 17 bases between. The CDR3 region is CASSPRAGAFYEQYF. In DNA, the CDR3 is TGTGCCAGCAGTCCCCGGGCAGGGGCTTTCTACGAGCAGTACTTC.

The DNA of the CDR3 is TGTGCCAGCAACGGCGAAAGTAGCGGGGGGTCCCCGACCCAGTACTTC. It is translated as CASNGESSGGSPTQYF. The J gene is TRBJ2-5, the V gene TRBV28, with 10 bases fitting TRBD2. Germline assignment: CDR1 MDHEN and CDR2 SYDVKM. The J segment lost 7 bases and the V segment lost 7 bases, leaving 15 bases of the junction unmatched. The CDR3 is made up of 16 amino acids.

The chain uses TRBV4-1 and TRBJ2-7, with D perhaps matching TRBD1 (6 bases). With 1 base removed from V and 4 bases from J, the gap between germline ends came to 14 bases. This CDR3 region has 15 residues. Germline lookup yields CDR1 MGHRA and CDR2 YSYEKL. CDR3 loop: CASSQGDRIGYEQYF. CDR3 coding DNA: TGCGCCAGCAGCCAAGGAGACAGGATAGGATACGAGCAGTACTTC.

The rearrangement uses TRBV6-5 and TRBJ1-1; 9 bases are shared with TRBD1. V lost 2 bases to trimming and J lost 5 bases; unmatched junction nucleotides: 3. CDR1 MNHEY and CDR2 SVGAGI come from the germline V gene. The CDR3 has 14 amino acids. CDR3 region: CASSYTGGYTEAFF. In DNA form, the CDR3 reads TGTGCCAGCAGTTACACAGGGGGCTATACTGAAGCTTTCTTT.

The V gene is TRBV10-1, the J gene TRBJ2-3, with 9 bases fitting TRBD1. Germline V CDR1 and CDR2: WNHNN, SYGVQD (reference sequence). This CDR3 contains 17 residues. The V and J ends lost 8 bases and 1 base, in that order; junction bases with no gene match: 13. The CDR3 is CASRRDRDSSGTDTQYF. The DNA for the CDR3 is TGCGCCAGCCGACGGGACAGGGATTCTTCTGGCACAGATACGCAGTATTTT.

The chain links TRBV7-5 to TRBJ1-5; the listed D gene, TRBD1, was not tested against the DNA. TRBV7-5 has pseudogene status. This CDR3 region has 14 residues. The CDR3 DNA sequence: TGTGCCAGAAGCTTCCGGGACACCTATCAGCCCCAGCATTTT. Translation: CARSFRDTYQPQHF.

This clone was counted once. J is TRBJ2-1 and V is TRBV7-2; weak D call: TRBD1 (6 bases). CDR1 is SGHTA and CDR2 is FQGNSA in the germline V gene. With 2 bases removed from V and 4 bases from J, the gap between germline ends came to 12 bases. The CDR3 has 15 amino acids. CDR3 nucleotide sequence: TGTGCCAGCAGCTTAAGGCAGGGGCGATACAATGAGCAGTTCTTC. Protein sequence: CASSLRQGRYNEQFF.

This clone was observed once. The chain combines TRBV7-6 with TRBJ2-3; a weak D match, TRBD2 (6 bases). Germline V gives CDR1 SGHVS, CDR2 FNYEAQ. Trimming cost V 5 bases and J 1 base, with 10 bases left between them. The CDR3 sequence is 14 residues long. The CDR3 loop is CASSGWRGTDTQYF. As DNA, the CDR3 is TGTGCCAGCAGCGGATGGAGGGGCACAGATACGCAGTATTTT.

This clone was seen once. The chain has TRBV6-6 and TRBJ1-2; D perhaps matches TRBD1 (6 bases). In germline, CDR1 is MNHNY, CDR2 SVGAGI (reference sequence). This CDR3 comprises 13 residues. The V end was cut by 2 bases, the J end by 11 bases, with 15 bases between. This CDR3 is CASSYGQPSGYTF. Here the CDR3 DNA reads TGTGCCAGCAGTTACGGACAGCCCTCAGGGTACACCTTC.

The count of this clone is one. The rearrangement links TRBV6-1 to TRBJ1-4; possible D gene TRBD1, 6 bases. Germline lookup yields CDR1 MNHNS and CDR2 SASEGT. The CDR3 is 14 amino acids. V lost 3 bases and J lost 12, with 17 bases in between. The CDR3 DNA reads as TGTGCCAGCAGTGATCATCGCAGGGGCGTAGAACTGTTTTTT. It codes for CASSDHRRGVELFF.

The V and J genes are TRBV19 and TRBJ2-7; TRBD1 is a possible D gene (5 bases). The germline V gene has CDR1 LNHDA and CDR2 SQIVND (reference sequence). The CDR3 is 15 amino acids. Between the trimmed V and J ends, which lost 7 bases and 3 bases, there was a span of 19 bases. Written as DNA, the CDR3 is TGTGCCAGTACCAAAAGGTCAGGGCAAGGCTACGAGCAGTACTTC. It encodes CASTKRSGQGYEQYF.

V gene TRBV3-1 (or the pseudogene TRBV3-2) combines with J gene TRBJ1-1; possibly TRBD1 for D (5 bases). CDR3 size: 13 residues. V was pared by 3 bases and J by 1 base, with 6 bases between. Germline values: CDR1 LGHDT, CDR2 YNNKEL (reference sequence). The CDR3 loop is CASSHQGNTEAFF. CDR3 sequence (DNA): TGTGCCAGCAGCCATCAGGGGAACACTGAAGCTTTCTTT.

This clone was counted a few times. The chain links TRBV28 to TRBJ1-1; D is ambiguous. Germline lookup yields CDR1 MDHEN and CDR2 SYDVKM. The CDR3 sequence is 13 residues long. V was shortened by 3 bases and J by 3 bases, with 8 bases between the two germline ends. The CDR3 nucleotides read TGTGCCAGCAGTTTCCCCAGATACACTGAAGCTTTCTTT. It codes for CASSFPRYTEAFF.

About this clone itself: Distinct nucleotide sequences in the sample also encode this CDR3. This rearrangement joins TRBV30 to TRBJ2-2; the D gene is possibly TRBD2 (7 bases). CDR3 length equals 15 residues. The V end lost 3 bases, the J end lost 1 base, and 12 bases lay between the germline ends. The germline V gene encodes CDR1 GTSNPN and CDR2 SVGIG (reference sequence). The CDR3 bases are TGTGCCTGGAGGGGGGGGCGGAAGAACACCGGGGAGCTGTTTTTT. Translating gives CAWRGGRKNTGELFF.

This clone was detected only once. The chain couples TRBV3-1 (or the pseudogene TRBV3-2) to TRBJ2-1, with 10 positions matching TRBD1. The germline gives CDR1 LGHDT, CDR2 YNNKEL (reference sequence). With V trimmed by 5 bases and J by 7 bases, 11 bases remained unmatched. The CDR3 is made up of 16 amino acids. In DNA, the CDR3 is TGTGCCAGCAGCGCCCGCGGACAGGGGGTTAGTAATGAGCAGTTCTTC. Amino acid sequence: CASSARGQGVSNEQFF.

The chain carries TRBV7-9 and TRBJ2-3, with a tentative D call TRBD1 (6 bases). Germline values: CDR1 SEHNR, CDR2 FQNEAQ (reference sequence). The V end lost 9 bases, the J end lost 4 bases, and 11 bases lay between the germline ends. The CDR3 is 12 residues long. The CDR3 nucleotides read TGTGCCAGTAAGGGGGATTCAGATACGCAGTATTTT. The encoded protein is CASKGDSDTQYF.

This clone showed up just once. J is TRBJ2-3 and V is TRBV5-1; possible D gene TRBD1, 7 bases. Trimming pared 4 bases from V and 0 bases from J, leaving 12 bases between. CDR1 and CDR2 (germline): SGHRS, YFSETQ. The CDR3 runs 15 residues. CDR3 coding DNA: TGCGCCAGCAGCCCGACAGGGACTAGCACAGATACGCAGTATTTT. Encoded protein: CASSPTGTSTDTQYF.

This clone was counted a single time. The chain employs TRBV5-6 and TRBJ2-3, with a possible D match to TRBD1 (6 bases). CDR1 and CDR2 (germline): SGHDT, YYEEEE. The CDR3 extends over 17 amino acids. V was cut by 4 bases and J by 5 bases, with 23 bases left in between. CDR3: CASSRIIAGASGDTQYF. The DNA for the CDR3 is TGTGCCAGCAGCCGGATCATCGCAGGGGCTAGTGGAGATACGCAGTATTTT.

This clone came up a few times. The V and J genes are TRBV12-3 or TRBV12-4 and TRBJ2-2, with D possibly matching TRBD1 (6 bases). V was trimmed by 6 bases and J by 5 bases, leaving 7 bases between them. The CDR3 consists of 12 residues. The CDR3 region is CASSQGTGELFF. The DNA of the CDR3 is TGTGCCAGCAGCCAGGGGACCGGGGAGCTGTTTTTT.

The count of this clone is one. The V gene is TRBV2, the J gene TRBJ1-3, with D perhaps matching TRBD1 (6 bases). Germline V gene lookup returns CDR1 SNHLY and CDR2 FYNNEI. V gave up 0 bases and J gave up 7 bases, with 10 bases separating them. The CDR3 extends over 14 amino acids. The CDR3 reads CASSEAGRGNTIYF. CDR3 DNA: TGTGCCAGCAGTGAAGCGGGCAGGGGCAACACCATATATTTT.

The chain joins TRBV3-1 (or the pseudogene TRBV3-2) to TRBJ2-7; perhaps TRBD1 as D (5 bases). The V and J ends lost 1 base and 5 bases respectively, with 9 bases between them. Germline CDR1 is LGHDT and CDR2 is YNNKEL (reference sequence). CDR3 length: 13 amino acids. CDR3 sequence reads: CASSQAQGHEQYF. DNA of the CDR3: TGTGCCAGCAGCCAAGCCCAGGGTCACGAGCAGTACTTC.

The chain recombines TRBV28 with TRBJ1-5, with a tentative D call TRBD1 (6 bases). Trimming removed 1 base from V and 4 bases from J, with 14 bases in between. Germline CDR1 is MDHEN and CDR2 is SYDVKM. The CDR3 contains 16 residues. In DNA form, the CDR3 reads TGTGCCAGCAGTTTATCTGGGGGGCGGGGGAATCAGCCCCAGCATTTT. Its translation: CASSLSGGRGNQPQHF.

This clone was found a few times. The rearrangement uses TRBV25-1 and TRBJ2-7, with D perhaps matching TRBD1 (5 bases). Germline V lookup: CDR1 MGHDK, CDR2 SYGVNS. The CDR3 loop spans 13 amino acids. Trimming pared 0 bases from V and 6 bases from J, leaving 9 bases between. Here the CDR3 reads CASSEYVGLEQYF. The CDR3 nucleotides read TGTGCCAGCAGTGAATATGTGGGGCTCGAGCAGTACTTC.